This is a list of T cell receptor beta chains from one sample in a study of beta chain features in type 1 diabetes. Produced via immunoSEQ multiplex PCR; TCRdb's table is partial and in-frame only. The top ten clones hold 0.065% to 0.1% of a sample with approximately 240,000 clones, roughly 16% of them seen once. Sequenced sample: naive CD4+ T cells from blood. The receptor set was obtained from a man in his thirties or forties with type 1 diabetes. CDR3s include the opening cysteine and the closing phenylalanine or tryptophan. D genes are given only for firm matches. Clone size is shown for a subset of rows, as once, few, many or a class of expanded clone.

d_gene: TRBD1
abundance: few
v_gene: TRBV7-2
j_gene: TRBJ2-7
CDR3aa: CASSPWDRKYEQYF
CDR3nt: TGTGCCAGCAGCCCCTGGGACAGAAAATACGAGCAGTACTTC

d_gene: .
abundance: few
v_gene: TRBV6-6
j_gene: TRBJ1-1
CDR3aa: CASSYSIGTEAFF
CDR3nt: TGTGCCAGCAGTTACTCGATTGGAACTGAAGCTTTCTTT

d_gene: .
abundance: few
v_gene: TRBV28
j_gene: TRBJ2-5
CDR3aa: CASSFRGGTQYF
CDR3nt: TGTGCCAGCAGTTTTAGGGGTGGGACCCAGTACTTC

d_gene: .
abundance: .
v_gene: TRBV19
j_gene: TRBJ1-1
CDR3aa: CASSVGAEAFF
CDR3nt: TGTGCCAGTAGTGTGGGTGCTGAAGCTTTCTTT

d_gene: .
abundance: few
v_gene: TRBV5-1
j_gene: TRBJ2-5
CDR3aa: CASSFTREETQYF
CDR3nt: TGCGCCAGCAGCTTTACCAGAGAAGAGACCCAGTACTTC

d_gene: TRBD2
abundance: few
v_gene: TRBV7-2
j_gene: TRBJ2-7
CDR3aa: CASSLRLAGGYEQYF
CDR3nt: TGTGCCAGCAGCTTAAGACTAGCGGGAGGATACGAGCAGTACTTC

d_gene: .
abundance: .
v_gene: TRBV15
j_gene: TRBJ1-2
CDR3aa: CATSRDITWADGYTF
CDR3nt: TGTGCCACCAGCAGAGATATTACATGGGCTGATGGCTACACCTTC

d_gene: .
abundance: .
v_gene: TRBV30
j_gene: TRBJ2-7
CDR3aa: CAWSVRRAYEQYF
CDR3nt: TGTGCCTGGAGTGTCCGCAGGGCCTACGAGCAGTACTTC

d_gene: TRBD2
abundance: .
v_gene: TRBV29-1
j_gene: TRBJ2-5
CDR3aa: CSVAASGTQETQYF
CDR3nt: TGCAGCGTTGCGGCTAGCGGGACCCAAGAGACCCAGTACTTC

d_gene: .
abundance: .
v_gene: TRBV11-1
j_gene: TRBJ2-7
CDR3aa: CASSLDWLGTVYEQYF
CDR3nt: TGTGCCAGCAGCCTAGACTGGCTCGGGACGGTCTACGAGCAGTACTTC

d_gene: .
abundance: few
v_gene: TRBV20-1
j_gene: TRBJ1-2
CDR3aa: CSGDGYTF
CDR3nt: TGCAGTGGGGATGGCTACACCTTC

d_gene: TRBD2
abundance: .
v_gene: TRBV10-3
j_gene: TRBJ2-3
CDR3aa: CAIGDYSTSTDTQYF
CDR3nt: TGTGCCATCGGGGACTACTCTACTAGCACAGATACGCAGTATTTT

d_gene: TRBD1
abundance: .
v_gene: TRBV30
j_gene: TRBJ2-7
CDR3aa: CAWSEDRSYEQYF
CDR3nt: TGTGCCTGGAGCGAGGACAGGAGCTACGAGCAGTACTTC

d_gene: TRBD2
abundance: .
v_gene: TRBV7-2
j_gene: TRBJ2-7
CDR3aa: CASSPAGAGQYF
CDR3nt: TGTGCCAGCAGCCCGGCGGGAGCGGGGCAGTACTTC

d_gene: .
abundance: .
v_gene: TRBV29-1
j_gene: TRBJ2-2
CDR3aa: CSVGRSLNTGELFF
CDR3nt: TGCAGCGTTGGTAGATCCTTGAACACCGGGGAGCTGTTTTTT

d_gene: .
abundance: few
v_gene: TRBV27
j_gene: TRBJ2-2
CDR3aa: CASRDYLSSGELFF
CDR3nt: TGTGCCAGCAGGGACTACCTCAGCTCCGGGGAGCTGTTTTTT

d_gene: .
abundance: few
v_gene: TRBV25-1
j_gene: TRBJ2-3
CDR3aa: CATATATRTDTQYF
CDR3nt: TGTGCCACCGCGACAGCCACGCGCACAGATACGCAGTATTTT

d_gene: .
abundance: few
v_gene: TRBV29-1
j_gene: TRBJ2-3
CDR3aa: CSVDRGSTDTQYF
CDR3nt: TGCAGCGTTGACCGGGGCAGCACAGATACGCAGTATTTT

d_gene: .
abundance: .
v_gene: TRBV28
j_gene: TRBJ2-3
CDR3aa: CASSPIKDTQYF
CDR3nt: TGTGCCAGCAGTCCGATTAAAGATACGCAGTATTTT

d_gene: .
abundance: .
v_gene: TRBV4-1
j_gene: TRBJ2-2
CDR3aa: CASSQESSFFGTGELFF
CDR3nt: TGCGCCAGCAGCCAAGAATCTAGTTTCTTTGGCACCGGGGAGCTGTTTTTT

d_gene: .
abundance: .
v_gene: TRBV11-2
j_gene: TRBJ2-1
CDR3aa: CASSLGLSEEQFF
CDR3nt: TGTGCCAGCAGCTTAGGGCTAAGCGAGGAGCAGTTCTTC

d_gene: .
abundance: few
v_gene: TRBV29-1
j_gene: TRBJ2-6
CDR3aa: CSVRGRGRFPGANVLTF
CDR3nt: TGCAGCGTCCGCGGTCGGGGGCGTTTTCCTGGGGCCAACGTCCTGACTTTC

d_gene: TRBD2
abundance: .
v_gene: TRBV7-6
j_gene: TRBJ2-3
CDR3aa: CASSPRGASGTRDTQYF
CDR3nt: TGTGCCAGCAGCCCACGGGGGGCTAGCGGGACGAGGGATACGCAGTATTTT

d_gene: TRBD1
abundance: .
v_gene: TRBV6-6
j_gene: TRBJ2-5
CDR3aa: CASSYGTEETQYF
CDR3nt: TGTGCCAGCAGTTACGGGACAGAAGAGACCCAGTACTTC

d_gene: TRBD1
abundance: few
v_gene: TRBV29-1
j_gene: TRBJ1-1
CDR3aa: CSVAFHRGRGTEAFF
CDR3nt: TGCAGCGTTGCTTTTCACAGGGGTCGGGGCACTGAAGCTTTCTTT

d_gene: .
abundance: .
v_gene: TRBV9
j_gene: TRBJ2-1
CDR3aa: CASSAGDRNVRNEQFF
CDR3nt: TGTGCCAGCAGCGCGGGAGATAGAAACGTCCGCAATGAGCAGTTCTTC

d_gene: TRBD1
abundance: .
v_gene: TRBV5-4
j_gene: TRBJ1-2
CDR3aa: CASSLGTGGGYGYTF
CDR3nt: TGTGCCAGCAGCTTGGGGACAGGAGGCGGCTATGGCTACACCTTC

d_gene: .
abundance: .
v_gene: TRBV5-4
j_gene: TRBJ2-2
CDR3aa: CASSGRTGELFF
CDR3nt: TGTGCCAGCAGTGGGAGGACCGGGGAGCTGTTTTTT

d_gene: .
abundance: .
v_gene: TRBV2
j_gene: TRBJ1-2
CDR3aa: CASSEAGANYGYTF
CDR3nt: TGTGCCAGCAGTGAGGCAGGGGCAAACTATGGCTACACCTTC

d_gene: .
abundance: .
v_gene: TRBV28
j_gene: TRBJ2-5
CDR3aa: CASSLATGLETQYF
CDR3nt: TGTGCCAGCAGTTTGGCAACAGGTTTGGAGACCCAGTACTTC

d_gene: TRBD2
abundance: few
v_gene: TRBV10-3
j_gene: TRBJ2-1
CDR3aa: CAISEWDSGSGGEQFF
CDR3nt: TGTGCCATCAGTGAGTGGGATAGCGGGAGCGGAGGTGAGCAGTTCTTC

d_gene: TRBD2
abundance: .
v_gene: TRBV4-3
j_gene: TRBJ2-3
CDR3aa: CASSPGTRTDTQYF
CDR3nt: TGCGCCAGCAGCCCCGGGACTAGGACAGATACGCAGTATTTT

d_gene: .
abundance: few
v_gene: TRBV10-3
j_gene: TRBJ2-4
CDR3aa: CAISASPGVAKNIQYF
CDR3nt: TGTGCCATCAGCGCCAGCCCAGGGGTAGCCAAAAACATTCAGTACTTC

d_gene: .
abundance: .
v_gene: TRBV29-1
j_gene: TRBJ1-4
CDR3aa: CSVELGGNEKLFF
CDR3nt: TGCAGCGTTGAACTGGGGGGAAATGAAAAACTGTTTTTT

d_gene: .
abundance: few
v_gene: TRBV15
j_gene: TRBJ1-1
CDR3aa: CATSTLLSEGSEAFF
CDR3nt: TGTGCCACCAGCACGCTTCTCTCGGAAGGCAGTGAAGCTTTCTTT

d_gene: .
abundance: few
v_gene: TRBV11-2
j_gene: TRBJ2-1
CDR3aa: CASSLGLFQFF
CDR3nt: TGTGCCAGCAGCTTAGGGCTCTTCCAGTTCTTC

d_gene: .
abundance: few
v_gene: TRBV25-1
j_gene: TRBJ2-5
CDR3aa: CASSEWVVETQYF
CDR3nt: TGTGCCAGCAGTGAATGGGTAGTAGAGACCCAGTACTTC

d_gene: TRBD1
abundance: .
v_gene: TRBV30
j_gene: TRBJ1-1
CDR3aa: CAWSLLTGTANTEAFF
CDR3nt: TGTGCCTGGAGCCTATTGACCGGGACAGCGAACACTGAAGCTTTCTTT

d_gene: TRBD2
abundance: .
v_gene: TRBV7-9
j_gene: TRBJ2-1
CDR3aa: CASTSSGRVDNEQFF
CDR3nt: TGTGCCAGCACCTCTAGCGGGAGGGTTGACAATGAGCAGTTCTTC

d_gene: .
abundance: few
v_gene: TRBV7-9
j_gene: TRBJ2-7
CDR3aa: CASSFFPTDSYEQYF
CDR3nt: TGTGCCAGCAGCTTCTTCCCGACGGACTCCTACGAGCAGTACTTC

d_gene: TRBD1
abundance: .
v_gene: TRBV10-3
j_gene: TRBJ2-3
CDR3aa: CAISAPTGSTDTQYF
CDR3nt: TGTGCCATCAGTGCTCCGACAGGGAGCACAGATACGCAGTATTTT

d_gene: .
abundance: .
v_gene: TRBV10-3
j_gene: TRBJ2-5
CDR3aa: CAISEKQQETQYF
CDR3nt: TGTGCCATCAGTGAAAAACAGCAAGAGACCCAGTACTTC

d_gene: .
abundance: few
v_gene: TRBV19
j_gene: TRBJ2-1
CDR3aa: CASSISRELGTQFF
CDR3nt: TGTGCCAGTAGTATTTCCCGGGAACTGGGCACGCAGTTCTTC

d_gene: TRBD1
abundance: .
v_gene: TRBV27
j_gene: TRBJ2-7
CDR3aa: CASSPDRDRYEQYF
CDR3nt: TGTGCCAGCAGCCCGGACAGGGATCGCTACGAGCAGTACTTC

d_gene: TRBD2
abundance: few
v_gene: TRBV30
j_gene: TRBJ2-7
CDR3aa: CAFTSGTSSYEQYF
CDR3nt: TGTGCCTTCACTAGCGGAACATCCTCCTACGAGCAGTACTTC

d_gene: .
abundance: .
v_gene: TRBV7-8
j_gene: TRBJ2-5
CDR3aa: CASSLNEGREETQYF
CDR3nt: TGTGCCAGCAGCTTGAACGAGGGACGCGAAGAGACCCAGTACTTC

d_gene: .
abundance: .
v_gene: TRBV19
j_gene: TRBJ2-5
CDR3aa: CASSIPQMETQYF
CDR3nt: TGTGCCAGTAGTATCCCCCAGATGGAGACCCAGTACTTC

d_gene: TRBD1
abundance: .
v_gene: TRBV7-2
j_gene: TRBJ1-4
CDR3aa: CASSFYRGQGEKLFF
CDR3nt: TGTGCCAGCAGCTTCTACAGGGGGCAAGGGGAAAAACTGTTTTTT

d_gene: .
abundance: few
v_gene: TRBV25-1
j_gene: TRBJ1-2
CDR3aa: CASGDAANYGYTF
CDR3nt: TGTGCCAGCGGGGACGCCGCGAACTATGGCTACACCTTC

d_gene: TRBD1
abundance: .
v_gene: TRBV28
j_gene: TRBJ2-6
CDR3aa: CASNRGPSSGANVLTF
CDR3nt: TGTGCCAGCAACAGGGGTCCCAGCTCTGGGGCCAACGTCCTGACTTTC